This T cell receptor beta chain was sequenced for a study of blood T cell repertoires in COVID-19 (dated by TCRdb to about 2020). With regard to the full study: Samples from collaborators originated in the United States, Italy and Spain and spanned both the acute and convalescent phases of COVID-19. The material from the prospective study consisted of cDNA or gDNA derived from T cells, B-cell-depleted T cells, or PBMCs. Subjects who had been exposed to COVID-19, were actively infected with it, or had recovered from it provided the deeply sampled blood TCRbeta repertoires that made up the dataset. The repertoires were released in a freely available public database meant as a resource for research on the immune response to SARS-CoV-2. Samples came from the ongoing ImmuneRACE study (first 160 participants) plus 1,254 subjects from 6 global collaborators. Sample metadata almost always included a de-identified subject ID, COVID-19 status, age in years and sex. HLA class I and class II types, where available, came from metadata supplied by the sample provider rather than from assay-based typing. What the study reported, not specific to this receptor: The amount of clinical and demographic metadata varied by source and participant and was provided uncurated.

As encoded in the germline V gene (reference sequence), CDR1 is LNHDA while CDR2 is SQIVND. Counted from cysteine to phenylalanine, this CDR3 has 16 amino acids. The entry retains the CDR3 DNA only, 48 bases that are in frame from base 1. Trimming accounts for 3 bases at V and 0 bases at J, while the number of junction bases matched to no gene is 5. Regarding this clone: This receptor's antigen is unknown. Base qualities were left out, and no much larger clone turns up one base away.

The immunoSEQ Assay, a bias-controlled multiplex PCR, was used to amplify TCRbeta CDR3 regions from genomic DNA. In the paper's pipeline: The number of nucleated cells in each sample was estimated by amplification of reference gene primers within the assay. To quantify the absolute abundance of each unique TCRbeta CDR3 rearrangement, sequence reads were collapsed and filtered. For each sample, productive Simpson clonality was calculated as the square root of Simpson's diversity index over productive rearrangements. The clones in this table, taken by TCRdb from immuneACCESS, are in-frame only. Not every clone is retained; where verified, under half of the shortfall comes from an unresolved V gene, and the cause of the rest is unknown. V, J and clone size derive from that table, while D and trimming were established from the DNA sequence. For this sample the table gives roughly 250,000 clones, of which approximately 90% were detected only once. Approximately 2.2% of the sample rests with the top ten.

Samples from volunteer blood donors who had recovered from COVID-19 were contributed by a second Seattle source. Each collaborating institution followed its own protocols to collect whole blood in K2EDTA tubes. For TCRbeta analysis, collaborators shipped samples as frozen whole blood, isolated PBMCs, or DNA extracted from either of those sample types. The TCR originated in a woman aged 40 to 50 who had recovered from COVID-19. Sequenced sample: peripheral blood. Recombination connected TRBV19 to TRBJ2-1, with 7 junctional bases fitting TRBD2. The base sequence is TGTGCCAGTAGTATTCTCGGGAGGAGCTCCTACAATGAGCAGTTCTTC. Its protein is CASSILGRSSYNEQFF. The full variable domain, completed from the reference TRBV19 and TRBJ2-1 proteins outside the CDR3, reads DGGITQSPKYLFRKEGQNVTLSCEQNLNHDAMYWYRQDPGQGLRLIYYSQIVNDFQKGDIAEGYSVSREKKESFPLTVTSAQKNPTAFYLCASSILGRSSYNEQFFGPGTRLTVL.